The TCR beta chain described here comes from a study of T-cell reconstitution after alpha-beta-depleted transplantation in children. The trim removed 1 base at V and 7 bases at J, leaving 2 bases unmatched. The germline V gene has CDR1 LNHNV and CDR2 YYDKDF (reference sequence). CDR3 length: 15 residues. This clonotype has a count of ten or more. As it was prepared, the TCRbeta library received unique molecular identifiers. TCRdb recomputed calls from the PCR reads with MiXCR, one row per CDR3 protein. The data show approximately 400,000 distinct CDR3 sequences, approximately 10% seen once. This receptor was identified in a human donor who donated a stem cell graft to a child with acute myeloid leukemia. The rearrangement links TRBV15 to TRBJ2-1; TRBD2 matches at 12 bases. The starting material was PBMCs from the stem cell graft donor, obtained from the stem cell graft. The CDR3 DNA sequence: TGTGCCACCAGCAGAGGACTAGCGGGGGATAATGAGCAGTTCTTC. Translation: CATSRGLAGDNEQFF.